These T cell receptor beta chains were read from a single sample in a study of T cells in Graves' hyperthyroidism and ophthalmopathy. TCRdb re-analysed the multiplex PCR reads in MiXCR, keeping a single row per CDR3 protein. The table records about 760,000 distinct CDR3 sequences, roughly 32% of them present only once. Specimen: blood. The receptors shown here come from a woman between 35 and 50 years old with Graves' hyperthyroidism. Both conserved end residues are part of each CDR3. Each record gives: J gene, clone size, V gene, D gene, CDR3 protein, CDR3 DNA. The D gene is left open where the match is weak. Clone size is given for some rows only: seen once, a few or many times, or a class if the clone is expanded.

J: TRBJ1-2
size: NA
V: TRBV20-1
D: NA
CDR3: CSATGSFSGYTF
DNA: TGCAGTGCTACCGGGAGTTTTAGTGGCTACACCTTC

J: TRBJ2-7
size: NA
V: TRBV10-3
D: TRBD1
CDR3: CAISEKVDRVSSYEQYF
DNA: TGTGCCATCAGTGAGAAAGTGGACAGGGTGAGCTCCTACGAGCAGTACTTC

J: TRBJ1-1
size: NA
V: TRBV7-2
D: NA
CDR3: CASSLDGFNTEAFF
DNA: TGTGCCAGCAGCTTAGATGGGTTTAACACTGAAGCTTTCTTT

J: TRBJ1-1
size: NA
V: TRBV7-3
D: NA
CDR3: CASSLVRENTEAFF
DNA: TGCGCCAGCAGCTTGGTTAGGGAGAACACTGAAGCTTTCTTT

J: TRBJ2-5
size: many
V: TRBV2
D: NA
CDR3: CASSDQAHQGTQYF
DNA: TGTGCCAGCAGCGACCAGGCGCATCAGGGGACCCAGTACTTC

J: TRBJ2-7
size: NA
V: TRBV11-1
D: TRBD2
CDR3: CANTFSSGSGEQYF
DNA: TGTGCCAACACCTTTTCTAGCGGGAGCGGCGAGCAGTACTTC

J: TRBJ2-3
size: few
V: TRBV29-1
D: TRBD2
CDR3: CSVDGLAGAGDTQYF
DNA: TGCAGCGTCGATGGACTAGCGGGAGCGGGGGATACGCAGTATTTT

J: TRBJ1-5
size: NA
V: TRBV19
D: NA
CDR3: CASMGITQHF
DNA: TGTGCCAGTATGGGAATAACCCAGCATTTT

J: TRBJ1-2
size: many
V: TRBV10-3
D: NA
CDR3: CAIHNSLGSNYGYTF
DNA: TGTGCCATCCATAATTCTTTAGGAAGTAACTATGGCTACACCTTC

J: TRBJ1-2
size: NA
V: TRBV6-6
D: TRBD1
CDR3: CASSYHQGDGYTF
DNA: TGTGCCAGCAGTTACCACCAGGGGGATGGCTACACCTTC

J: TRBJ2-2
size: few
V: TRBV3-1
D: NA
CDR3: CASGTNTGELFF
DNA: TGTGCCAGCGGAACCAACACCGGGGAGCTGTTTTTT

J: TRBJ2-7
size: many
V: TRBV7-2
D: TRBD1
CDR3: CASSSWDSSHEQYF
DNA: TGTGCCAGCAGCTCTTGGGACAGTTCGCACGAGCAGTACTTC

J: TRBJ2-5
size: many
V: TRBV7-2
D: TRBD1
CDR3: CASSRDSVETQYF
DNA: TGTGCCAGCAGTCGGGACAGTGTGGAGACCCAGTACTTC

J: TRBJ1-2
size: NA
V: TRBV6-2/TRBV6-3
D: TRBD1
CDR3: CAGRDSQYGYTF
DNA: TGTGCCGGTCGGGACAGCCAATATGGCTACACCTTC

J: TRBJ1-4
size: NA
V: TRBV19
D: TRBD1
CDR3: CASSLSGTGGNEKLFF
DNA: TGTGCCAGCAGTCTCAGCGGGACAGGGGGCAATGAAAAACTGTTTTTT

J: TRBJ1-6
size: many
V: TRBV30
D: NA
CDR3: CARGHPGSPLHF
DNA: TGTGCCCGCGGACACCCCGGTTCACCCCTCCACTTT

J: TRBJ1-2
size: many
V: TRBV11-2
D: NA
CDR3: CASSRDRNGYTF
DNA: TGTGCCAGCAGCCGTGACAGGAACGGCTACACCTTC

J: TRBJ2-2
size: NA
V: TRBV12-3/TRBV12-4
D: NA
CDR3: CASSFWPGELFF
DNA: TGTGCCAGCAGTTTTTGGCCCGGGGAGCTGTTTTTT

J: TRBJ1-5
size: NA
V: TRBV12-3/TRBV12-4
D: NA
CDR3: CASSLRQAGQPQHF
DNA: TGTGCCAGCAGTTTAAGACAGGCGGGGCAGCCCCAGCATTTT

J: TRBJ1-2
size: NA
V: TRBV6-5
D: TRBD1
CDR3: CASSYYGQGADYGYTF
DNA: TGTGCCAGCAGTTACTACGGACAGGGGGCGGACTATGGCTACACCTTC

J: TRBJ1-5
size: many
V: TRBV25-1
D: TRBD1
CDR3: CASSDTGTGHSNQPQHF
DNA: TGTGCCAGCAGTGACACCGGGACAGGCCATAGCAATCAGCCCCAGCATTTT

J: TRBJ2-3
size: NA
V: TRBV7-2
D: TRBD2
CDR3: CASSLVAGGLADTQYF
DNA: TGTGCCAGCAGCTTGGTAGCGGGGGGACTAGCAGATACGCAGTATTTT

J: TRBJ1-1
size: few
V: TRBV7-2
D: NA
CDR3: CASSPPLGPVNTEAFF
DNA: TGTGCCAGCTCACCACCGTTGGGTCCCGTGAACACTGAAGCTTTCTTT

J: TRBJ2-7
size: NA
V: TRBV20-1
D: NA
CDR3: CSARDPALYEQYF
DNA: TGCAGTGCTAGAGACCCAGCCCTCTACGAGCAGTACTTC

J: TRBJ2-2
size: NA
V: TRBV7-9
D: TRBD1
CDR3: CATPPPRQGSNTGELFF
DNA: TGTGCCACCCCCCCCCCAAGACAGGGGTCGAACACCGGGGAGCTGTTTTTT